The 4 T cell receptor beta chains reported below all come from one sample, sequenced in a study of shared clonotypes between healthy human individuals (dated by TCRdb to the early 2020s). Preparation of the library involved the immunoSEQ multiplex PCR assay. Entries here come from immuneACCESS through TCRdb and include only in-frame sequences with V and J called. Some clones fail to appear in such tables; in the studies checked, an unresolved V gene covers under half of the shortfall, and the cause of the remainder is unknown. The sample records more than 200,000 clones, 60% to 80% of which are singletons. The ten top clones hold around 10% of the sample. Specimen: memory CD4+ T cells sorted from blood. The sample's cell subset or site label is to be understood as: CD45RA-negative fraction. All receptors come from a man aged 30-40 years in good health.

CDR3 DNA: TGTGCCAGCAGTGAAGTAGCGGGAGGCTATTCTAGCACAGATACGCAGTATTTT. Amino acids: CASSEVAGGYSSTDTQYF. The rearrangement links TRBV2 to TRBJ2-3; 10 nucleotides align to TRBD2. J was trimmed by 0 bases and V by 1 base; bases with no gene match: 7. The CDR3 sequence is 18 residues long. From germline, CDR1 is SNHLY and CDR2 FYNNEI.

The chain couples TRBV7-8 to TRBJ2-3; D uncertain. Germline CDR1 is SGHVS and CDR2 is FQNEAQ. The V end lost 6 bases, the J end lost 6 bases, and 10 bases lay between the germline ends. CDR3 length: 12 amino acids. The CDR3 here is CASRSPSDTQYF. The CDR3 DNA reads as TGTGCCAGCAGGTCCCCCAGCGATACGCAGTATTTT.

The chain recombines TRBV6-1 with TRBJ2-3; the D is unclear. The germline gives CDR1 MNHNS, CDR2 SASEGT. V lost 1 base and J 0 bases, leaving 8 bases between the germline ends. The CDR3 extends over 15 amino acids. The DNA for the CDR3 is TGTGCCAGCAGTGAAGGGTGGCCTAGCACAGATACGCAGTATTTT. This translates into CASSEGWPSTDTQYF.

The V and J genes are TRBV9 and TRBJ2-1; D uncertain. The CDR3 is made up of 15 amino acids. Germline lookup yields CDR1 SGDLS and CDR2 YYNGEE. Trimming cost V 1 base and J 3 bases, with 11 bases left between them. CDR3 loop: CASSVSLGNYNEQFF. The CDR3 region has the DNA TGTGCCAGCAGCGTATCCCTAGGGAACTACAATGAGCAGTTCTTC.